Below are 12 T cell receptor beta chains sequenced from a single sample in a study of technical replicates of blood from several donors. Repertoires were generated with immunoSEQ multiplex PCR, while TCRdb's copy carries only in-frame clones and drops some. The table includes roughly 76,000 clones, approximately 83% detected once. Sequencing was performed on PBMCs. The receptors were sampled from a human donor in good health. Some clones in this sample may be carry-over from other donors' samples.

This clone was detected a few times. DNA for the CDR3: TGTGCCAGCAGAGCTCCCAGGAAGCTGACGAGCTCCTACGAGCAGTACTTC. Protein sequence: CASRAPRKLTSSYEQYF. The J gene is TRBJ2-7, the V gene TRBV11-3, with D hard to call. V lost 6 bases and J lost 0, with 21 bases in between. Germline V lookup: CDR1 SGHNT, CDR2 YENEEA. The CDR3 is made up of 17 amino acids.

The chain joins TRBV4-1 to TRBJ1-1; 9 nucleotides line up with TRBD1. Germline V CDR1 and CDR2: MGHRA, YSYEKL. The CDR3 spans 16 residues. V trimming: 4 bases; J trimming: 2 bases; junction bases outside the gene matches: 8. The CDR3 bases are TGCGCCAGCAGCCCTACAGGGGGCGGCCAAAACACTGAAGCTTTCTTT. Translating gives CASSPTGGGQNTEAFF.

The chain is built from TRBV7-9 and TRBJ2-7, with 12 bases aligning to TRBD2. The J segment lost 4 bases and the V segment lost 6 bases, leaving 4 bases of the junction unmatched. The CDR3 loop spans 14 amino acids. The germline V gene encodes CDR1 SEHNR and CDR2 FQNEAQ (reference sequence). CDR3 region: CASSNGLAGYEQYF. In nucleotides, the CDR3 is TGTGCCAGCAGTAACGGACTAGCGGGATACGAGCAGTACTTC.

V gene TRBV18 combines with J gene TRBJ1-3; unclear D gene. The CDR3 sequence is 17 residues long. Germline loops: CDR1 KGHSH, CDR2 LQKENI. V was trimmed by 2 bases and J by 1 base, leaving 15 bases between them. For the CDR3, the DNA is TGTGCCAGCTCACCAAGACCTCCCTCCGGGTCTGGAAACACCATATATTTT. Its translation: CASSPRPPSGSGNTIYF.

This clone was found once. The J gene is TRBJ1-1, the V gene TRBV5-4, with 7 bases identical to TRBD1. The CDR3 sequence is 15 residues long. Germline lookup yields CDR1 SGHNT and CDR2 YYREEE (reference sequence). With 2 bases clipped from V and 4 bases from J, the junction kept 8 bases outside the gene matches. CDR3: CASSLDRVSPTEAFF. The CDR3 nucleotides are TGTGCCAGCAGCTTAGACAGGGTTTCTCCCACTGAAGCTTTCTTT.

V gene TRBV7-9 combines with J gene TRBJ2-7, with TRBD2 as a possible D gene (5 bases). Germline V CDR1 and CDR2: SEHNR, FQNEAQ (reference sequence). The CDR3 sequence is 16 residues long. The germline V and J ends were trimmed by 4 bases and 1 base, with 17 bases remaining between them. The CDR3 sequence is CASSSPPERISYEQYF. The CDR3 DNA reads TGTGCCAGCAGCTCCCCCCCGGAGCGGATATCCTACGAGCAGTACTTC.

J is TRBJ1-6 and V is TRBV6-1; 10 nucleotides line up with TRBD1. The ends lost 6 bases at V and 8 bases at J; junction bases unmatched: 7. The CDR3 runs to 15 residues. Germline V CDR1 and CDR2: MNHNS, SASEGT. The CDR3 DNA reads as TGTGCCAGCAGGGCGACAGGGGGCGTGTATTCACCCCTCCACTTT. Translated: CASRATGGVYSPLHF.

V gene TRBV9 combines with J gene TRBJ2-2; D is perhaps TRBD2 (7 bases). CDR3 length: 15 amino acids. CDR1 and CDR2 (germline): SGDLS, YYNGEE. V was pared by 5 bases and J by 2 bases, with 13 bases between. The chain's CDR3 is CASRPAGANTGELFF. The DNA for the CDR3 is TGTGCCAGCAGGCCTGCGGGGGCCAACACCGGGGAGCTGTTTTTT.

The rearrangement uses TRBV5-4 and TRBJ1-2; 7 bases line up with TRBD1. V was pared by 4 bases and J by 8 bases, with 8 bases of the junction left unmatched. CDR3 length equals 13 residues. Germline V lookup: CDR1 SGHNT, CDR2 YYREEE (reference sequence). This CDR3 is CASSRKGADGYTF. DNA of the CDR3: TGTGCCAGCAGCCGCAAGGGGGCTGACGGCTACACCTTC.

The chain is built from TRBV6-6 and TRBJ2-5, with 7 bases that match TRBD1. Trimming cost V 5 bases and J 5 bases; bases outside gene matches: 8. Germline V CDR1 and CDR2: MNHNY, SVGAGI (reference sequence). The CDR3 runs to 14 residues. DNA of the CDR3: TGTGCCAGCAGTCCACAGGGGATCGGGGAGACCCAGTACTTC. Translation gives CASSPQGIGETQYF.

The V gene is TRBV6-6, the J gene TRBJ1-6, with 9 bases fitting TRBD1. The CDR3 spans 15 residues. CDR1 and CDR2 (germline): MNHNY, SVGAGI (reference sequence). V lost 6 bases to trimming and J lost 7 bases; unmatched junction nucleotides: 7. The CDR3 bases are TGTGCCAGCAGGCCCCGACAGGGGGGGAATTCACCCCTCCACTTT. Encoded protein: CASRPRQGGNSPLHF.

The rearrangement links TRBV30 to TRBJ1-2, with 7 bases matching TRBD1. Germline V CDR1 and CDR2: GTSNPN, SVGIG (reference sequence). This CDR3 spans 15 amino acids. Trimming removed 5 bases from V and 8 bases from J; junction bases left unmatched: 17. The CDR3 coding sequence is TGTGCCTGGGTTAGGACCGGGACAGAAAGCGCCGGCTACACCTTC. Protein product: CAWVRTGTESAGYTF.